This T cell receptor beta chain was sequenced for a study of T cells in Graves' hyperthyroidism and ophthalmopathy. Amplified TCR beta CDR3 regions came from RNA transcripts. A set of HTBI primers served as the primers for a first-round RT-PCR of the TCR CDR3. TCRdb reprocessed the multiplex PCR reads with MiXCR, giving one entry per CDR3 protein. The table includes about 300,000 distinct CDR3 sequences, roughly 19% detected once. Uncontrolled infection, other autoimmune disease, pregnancy or lactation disqualified patients from enrolment. The PBMCs had their origin in roughly 9.4 ml of fresh peripheral blood. Study conclusions and caveats: Most clonotypes that expanded in the thyroid above 0.001 also showed up in blood.

At least ten counts were recorded for this clonotype. Its antigen is undetermined. Sequencing was done on a sample of blood. The TCR originated in a middle-aged man with Graves' ophthalmopathy.

This CDR3 reads CASSPGTSGSRADTQYF. CDR3 nucleotide sequence: TGTGCCAGCAGCCCTGGGACTAGCGGGAGTCGAGCAGATACGCAGTATTTT. The chain employs TRBV11-2 and TRBJ2-3, with TRBD2 matching over 14 bases. Looked up from germline, CDR1 is SGHAT and CDR2 is FQNNGV. V trimming: 5 bases; J trimming: 4 bases; junction bases outside the gene matches: 8. The CDR3 runs 17 residues.